The rows below give T cell receptor beta chains drawn from one sample of a study of T-cell reconstitution after alpha-beta-depleted transplantation in children. Via MiXCR, TCRdb re-called the PCR reads, giving one row per CDR3 protein. The data show 300,000 to 400,000 distinct CDR3 sequences, 23% seen once. Material: PBMCs, mostly from graft donor cells, obtained 180 days after TCRalphabeta/CD19-depleted stem cell transplant. The source of these receptors is a male patient between 10 and 17 years old who had a stem cell transplant for acute lymphoblastic leukemia, so the T cells may come from the graft donor. Each CDR3 is given with its conserved first and last residue. A D gene is named only where the DNA matches it firmly. Clone size is given for some rows only: seen once, a few or many times, or a class if the clone is expanded.

J gene	V gene	D gene	clone size	CDR3 DNA	CDR3 protein
TRBJ2-7	TRBV7-3	NA	NA	TGTGCCAGCAGCCCCGAAGGGGTTAAGACCTACGAGCAGTACTTC	CASSPEGVKTYEQYF
TRBJ2-4	TRBV29-1	NA	NA	TGCAGCGTTGAAAGGTTTAAAAACATTCAGTACTTC	CSVERFKNIQYF
TRBJ2-1	TRBV29-1	TRBD2	many	TGCAGCGCTGTCCGGGGCGGGAGGAGCTACAATGAGCAGTTCTTC	CSAVRGGRSYNEQFF
TRBJ1-2	TRBV7-9	TRBD1	few	TGTGCCAGCAGCTTTACTACCGGGACAGCCTATGGCTACACCTTC	CASSFTTGTAYGYTF
TRBJ2-1	TRBV12-3/TRBV12-4	TRBD2	once	TGTGCCAGCAGTCCGAAACTAGCGGGATCCTACAATGAGCAGTTCTTC	CASSPKLAGSYNEQFF
TRBJ2-7	TRBV5-1	TRBD2	NA	TGCGCCAGCAGCTTGACTAGCGGGAGGCTCTCCTACGAGCAGTACTTC	CASSLTSGRLSYEQYF
TRBJ2-1	TRBV12-3/TRBV12-4	TRBD2	NA	TGTGCCAGCAGTTTTCGGGAGGGAGGGTACAATGAGCAGTTCTTC	CASSFREGGYNEQFF
TRBJ2-3	TRBV10-3	NA	many	TGTGCCATCAGTGAAGTTTTAGAGCGGGGCACAGATACGCAGTATTTT	CAISEVLERGTDTQYF
TRBJ2-1	TRBV12-3/TRBV12-4	TRBD2	NA	TGTGCCAGCAGTTCGATCGGACTAGCGGGAGATATATGGAATGAGCAGTTCTTC	CASSSIGLAGDIWNEQFF
TRBJ2-4	TRBV19	NA	few	TGTGCCAGTGGTGGACAACTAGCCAAAAACATTCAGTACTTC	CASGGQLAKNIQYF
TRBJ2-7	TRBV5-1	TRBD2	NA	TGCGCCAGAGGGCCTAGCGGGAATTCCTACGAGCAGTACTTC	CARGPSGNSYEQYF
TRBJ2-4	TRBV6-6	NA	NA	TGTGCCAGCAGTTACCTCTCCAAGGGCATTCAGTACTTC	CASSYLSKGIQYF
TRBJ1-5	TRBV20-1	NA	NA	TGCAGTGCTAGGTTAGGGCAGGGAAATCAGCCCCAGCATTTT	CSARLGQGNQPQHF
TRBJ2-7	TRBV11-1	TRBD1	NA	TGTGCCAGCAGCTTAGCTAATACGGGACAGGGTGTATACGAGCAGTACTTC	CASSLANTGQGVYEQYF
TRBJ2-1	TRBV7-2	NA	NA	TGTGCCAGCAGCTCGGGACCCAACAATGAGCAGTTCTTC	CASSSGPNNEQFF
TRBJ2-1	TRBV6-1	NA	NA	TGTGCCAGCCGGTGGGGCCGGAACAATGAGCAGTTCTTC	CASRWGRNNEQFF
TRBJ1-2	TRBV14	NA	NA	TGTGCCAGCAGCCAGGGAGCTAACTATGGCGACACCTTC	CASSQGANYGDTF
TRBJ2-7	TRBV7-9	TRBD2	few	TGTGCCAGCAGCCCCGGGACTATAGAGCAGTACTTC	CASSPGTIEQYF